A selection of T cell receptor beta chains follows, all from one sample in a study of identifying expanded T cells in peripheral blood. Sequencing used immunoSEQ multiplex PCR; TCRdb keeps in-frame clones, though not all of them. The sample consists of approximately 58,000 clones, 89% of them appearing once. Sequenced input: blood. The receptors stem from a person between 18 and 70 years old in good health. Each CDR3 is given with its conserved first and last residue. Each record gives: clone size, J gene, V gene, CDR3 protein. Clone size is given for some rows only: seen once, a few or many times, or a class if the clone is expanded.

clone_size: -
j_call: TRBJ1-3
v_call: TRBV6-5
cdr3_aa: CASKIDSGPGNTIYF

clone_size: once
j_call: TRBJ1-3
v_call: TRBV10-3
cdr3_aa: CAISDSHSGNTIYF

clone_size: -
j_call: TRBJ2-5
v_call: TRBV5-4
cdr3_aa: CASSLPEQETQYF

clone_size: few
j_call: TRBJ1-6
v_call: TRBV25-1
cdr3_aa: CASRDRRGFPLHF

clone_size: once
j_call: TRBJ1-5
v_call: TRBV6-6
cdr3_aa: CASSGQGRSQPQHF

clone_size: -
j_call: TRBJ2-7
v_call: TRBV5-1
cdr3_aa: CASSRTRLSGRPTEQYF

clone_size: -
j_call: TRBJ2-6
v_call: TRBV28
cdr3_aa: CASSPAGTGGGSGANVLTF

clone_size: -
j_call: TRBJ2-1
v_call: TRBV11-2
cdr3_aa: CASSLGQNNEQFF

clone_size: -
j_call: TRBJ2-7
v_call: TRBV28
cdr3_aa: CASSFPGGLYEQYF

clone_size: -
j_call: TRBJ1-4
v_call: TRBV2
cdr3_aa: CASSDRGEKLFF

clone_size: -
j_call: TRBJ1-1
v_call: TRBV15
cdr3_aa: CATSRDVGDTEAFF

clone_size: -
j_call: TRBJ2-2
v_call: TRBV12-5
cdr3_aa: CASGRIRGELFF

clone_size: -
j_call: TRBJ2-2
v_call: TRBV29-1
cdr3_aa: CSVLEGGAGELFF

clone_size: -
j_call: TRBJ2-2
v_call: TRBV10-1
cdr3_aa: CASGRFTGELFF

clone_size: -
j_call: TRBJ2-3
v_call: TRBV30
cdr3_aa: CAWTPGVRTDTQYF

clone_size: -
j_call: TRBJ2-7
v_call: TRBV7-8
cdr3_aa: CASSPGPRGYEQYF

clone_size: -
j_call: TRBJ2-7
v_call: TRBV6-6
cdr3_aa: CAARTPSSYEQYF

clone_size: -
j_call: TRBJ2-7
v_call: TRBV7-8
cdr3_aa: CASSLLADEQYF

clone_size: -
j_call: TRBJ1-5
v_call: TRBV5-8
cdr3_aa: CASSSAGGGQGRNQPQHF

clone_size: -
j_call: TRBJ1-1
v_call: TRBV9
cdr3_aa: CASSVALETEAFF

clone_size: -
j_call: TRBJ1-6
v_call: TRBV11-2
cdr3_aa: CASSLAGVRANNSPLHF

clone_size: -
j_call: TRBJ2-1
v_call: TRBV13
cdr3_aa: CASSDPGTKSVEQFF

clone_size: -
j_call: TRBJ2-7
v_call: TRBV25-1
cdr3_aa: CASSAHFGNEQYF

clone_size: -
j_call: TRBJ1-1
v_call: TRBV18
cdr3_aa: CASSPGTNTEAFF

clone_size: once
j_call: TRBJ2-3
v_call: TRBV18
cdr3_aa: CASSLSTDTQYF

clone_size: -
j_call: TRBJ1-4
v_call: TRBV6-5
cdr3_aa: CASSYGQGKEKLFF

clone_size: once
j_call: TRBJ2-7
v_call: TRBV6-4
cdr3_aa: CASSDVQGAYYEQYF

clone_size: -
j_call: TRBJ2-7
v_call: TRBV7-2
cdr3_aa: CASSFRGTSGGEYEQYF

clone_size: -
j_call: TRBJ2-1
v_call: TRBV29-1
cdr3_aa: CSVDTSGRGEQFF

clone_size: -
j_call: TRBJ2-7
v_call: TRBV27
cdr3_aa: CASGSGTIGREQYF

clone_size: -
j_call: TRBJ2-2
v_call: TRBV10-3
cdr3_aa: CAIRTTGQNTGELFF

clone_size: -
j_call: TRBJ1-3
v_call: TRBV7-8
cdr3_aa: CASSQDRTGNTIYF

clone_size: -
j_call: TRBJ1-1
v_call: TRBV18
cdr3_aa: CASSLSRKGPDEAFF

clone_size: -
j_call: TRBJ2-1
v_call: TRBV7-2
cdr3_aa: CASGYSSYNEQFF

clone_size: -
j_call: TRBJ1-2
v_call: TRBV5-4
cdr3_aa: CASSLSLKGADGYTF

clone_size: -
j_call: TRBJ1-5
v_call: TRBV27
cdr3_aa: CASSPYRGNQPQHF

clone_size: once
j_call: TRBJ2-3
v_call: TRBV25-1
cdr3_aa: CASRPPSGSTDTQYF

clone_size: -
j_call: TRBJ2-6
v_call: TRBV2
cdr3_aa: CASSGTSTKSGANVLTF

clone_size: -
j_call: TRBJ2-1
v_call: TRBV5-1
cdr3_aa: CASSKNSGGNNEQFF

clone_size: -
j_call: TRBJ2-6
v_call: TRBV19
cdr3_aa: CASSIGGGSSGANVLTF

clone_size: -
j_call: TRBJ2-7
v_call: TRBV10-3
cdr3_aa: CAISETYGTGVGF

clone_size: -
j_call: TRBJ2-2
v_call: TRBV7-3
cdr3_aa: CASSLSGGAGELFF

clone_size: -
j_call: TRBJ2-3
v_call: TRBV2
cdr3_aa: CAATRSSTDTQYF

clone_size: -
j_call: TRBJ1-1
v_call: TRBV19
cdr3_aa: CASKFVGNTEAFF

clone_size: -
j_call: TRBJ2-2
v_call: TRBV5-1
cdr3_aa: CASGGGVSAGELFF